These 29 T cell receptor beta chains came from one sample sequenced in a study of blood T cell repertoires in COVID-19. Method: immunoSEQ multiplex PCR; TCRdb's copy keeps in-frame clones and lacks some. The top ten clones hold approximately 19% of a sample with about 24,000 clones, about 88% of them seen once. The sample taken for sequencing was peripheral blood. The source is a human donor in a cohort sampled during active COVID-19.

This chain connects TRBV4-3 to TRBJ2-7, with a possible D match to TRBD1 (5 bases). The CDR3 runs to 14 residues. Germline V lookup: CDR1 LGHNA, CDR2 YSLEER. The V gene lost 0 bases and the J gene lost 6 bases, with 12 bases spanning the gap. The CDR3 region is CASSQDLGRAEQYF. For the CDR3, the DNA is TGCGCCAGCAGCCAAGATCTAGGCAGGGCCGAGCAGTACTTC.

CDR3 nucleotides: TGTGCCAGCAGCCTCCGACAGGGGGTACTTTATGAGACCCAGTACTTC. It is translated as CASSLRQGVLYETQYF. This chain joins TRBV3-1 (or the pseudogene TRBV3-2) and TRBJ2-5; 9 nucleotides line up with TRBD1. The ends lost 4 bases at V and 5 bases at J; junction bases unmatched: 11. The CDR3 runs to 16 residues. Germline V gene sequence: CDR1 LGHDT, CDR2 YNNKEL (reference sequence).

The V and J genes are TRBV28 and TRBJ1-4; D call uncertain. The ends were cut back, 6 bases at V and 6 bases at J, with 14 bases in the middle. CDR1 is MDHEN and CDR2 is SYDVKM in the germline V gene. The CDR3 runs 14 residues. CDR3 DNA sequence: TGTGCCAGCAGCCCCTTAGTTCAGGATGAAAAACTGTTTTTT. Protein product: CASSPLVQDEKLFF. Combining the CDR3 with reference TRBV28 and TRBJ1-4 gives the whole variable domain DVKVTQSSRYLVKRTGEKVFLECVQDMDHENMFWYRQDPGLGLRLIYFSYDVKMKEKGDIPEGYSVSREKKERFSLILESASTNQTSMYLCASSPLVQDEKLFFGSGTQLSVL.

This chain uses TRBV5-6 with TRBJ1-5, with 7 bases aligning to TRBD1. The CDR3 runs to 15 residues. Germline values: CDR1 SGHDT, CDR2 YYEEEE. J was trimmed by 7 bases and V by 0 bases; bases with no gene match: 7. The DNA of the CDR3 is TGTGCCAGCAGCTTGGGACAGGGTCACTTACAGCCCCAGCATTTT. As protein: CASSLGQGHLQPQHF.

The genes are TRBV19 and TRBJ2-5; TRBD2 matches 9 bases. CDR1 is LNHDA and CDR2 is SQIVND in the germline V gene (reference sequence). The CDR3 is 16 amino acids. V lost 7 bases to trimming and J lost 2 bases; unmatched junction nucleotides: 11. Here the CDR3 reads CASKGHARGGQETQYF. CDR3 DNA sequence: TGTGCCAGTAAGGGCCACGCGCGGGGGGGACAAGAGACCCAGTACTTC.

This clone occurred once. The V gene is TRBV11-2, the J gene TRBJ2-2, with no clear D. V was pared by 5 bases and J by 3 bases, with 10 bases between. Germline CDR1 and CDR2: SGHAT and FQNNGV. CDR3 size: 14 residues. CDR3 nucleotides: TGTGCCAGCAGCCCTCGACTGGACACCGGGGAGCTGTTTTTT. Translating it yields CASSPRLDTGELFF.

The J gene is TRBJ2-7, the V gene TRBV9; the match to TRBD2 covers 11 bases. In germline, CDR1 is SGDLS, CDR2 YYNGEE. The CDR3 extends over 18 amino acids. V trimming: 0 bases; J trimming: 1 base; junction bases outside the gene matches: 9. CDR3 region: CASSVGLASGGLSYEQYF. The CDR3 DNA sequence: TGTGCCAGCAGCGTAGGGTTGGCTAGCGGGGGGTTATCCTACGAGCAGTACTTC.

The rearrangement uses TRBV3-1 (or the pseudogene TRBV3-2) and TRBJ2-7, with a possible D match to TRBD1 (6 bases). V was cut by 4 bases and J by 7 bases, with 20 bases left in between. The CDR3 spans 15 residues. The germline V gene encodes CDR1 LGHDT and CDR2 YNNKEL (reference sequence). CDR3 coding DNA: TGTGCCAGCAGCCTGTCGAGGACAGCCCTAGCAGAGCAGTACTTC. This codes for CASSLSRTALAEQYF.

The chain links TRBV6-5 to TRBJ2-2, with 7 bases that match TRBD1. V lost 5 bases, J lost 4 bases, and 4 bases stayed unmatched. The CDR3 totals 14 residues. Germline V gives CDR1 MNHEY, CDR2 SVGAGI. The CDR3 region is CASSQAGGTGELFF. DNA of the CDR3: TGTGCCAGCAGTCAGGCAGGGGGCACCGGGGAGCTGTTTTTT.

The chain employs TRBV30 and TRBJ2-1, with a weak D call TRBD2 (6 bases). V was cut by 2 bases and J by 4 bases, with 12 bases left in between. This CDR3 has 14 residues. The germline V gene encodes CDR1 GTSNPN and CDR2 SVGIG (reference sequence). CDR3 nucleotides: TGTGCCTGGAGTTCCACCGGGGGATACAATGAGCAGTTCTTC. Its translation: CAWSSTGGYNEQFF.

The CDR3 loop is CASSPTRDTDSNQPQHF. CDR3 coding DNA: TGTGCCAGCTCCCCAACCCGGGACACCGACAGCAATCAGCCCCAGCATTTT. The chain employs TRBV18 and TRBJ1-5; D possibly corresponds to TRBD1 (6 bases). CDR3 length equals 17 residues. Germline V gene sequence: CDR1 KGHSH, CDR2 LQKENI. Trimming shortened V by 6 bases and J by 1 base, and 19 bases separated the two germline ends.

The rearrangement joins TRBV7-8 to TRBJ1-2; TRBD1 might be the D (6 bases). This CDR3 has 13 residues. Germline V CDR1 and CDR2: SGHVS, FQNEAQ. Between the trimmed V and J ends, which lost 5 bases and 4 bases, there was a span of 11 bases. CDR3 in amino acids: CASSEGGGYGYTF. DNA of the CDR3: TGTGCCAGCAGCGAAGGGGGGGGCTATGGCTACACCTTC.

The chain recombines TRBV28 with TRBJ2-3; 11 bases align to TRBD2. The germline CDR1 and CDR2 sequences are MDHEN and SYDVKM. Losses at the gene ends were 3 bases for V and 4 bases for J; bases not matched to a gene: 18. There are 20 residues in the CDR3. As DNA, the CDR3 is TGTGCCAGCAGTTTTTCTGGTATAGCGGGAGGGCCATATGATCCAGATACGCAGTATTTT. Encoded protein: CASSFSGIAGGPYDPDTQYF.

V gene TRBV3-1 (or the pseudogene TRBV3-2) combines with J gene TRBJ2-1, with 11 bases matching TRBD2. V was pared by 1 base and J by 9 bases, with 11 bases of the junction left unmatched. This CDR3 spans 17 amino acids. Germline V lookup: CDR1 LGHDT, CDR2 YNNKEL (reference sequence). The CDR3 nucleotides are TGTGCCAGCAGCCAAGGACTGGGGACTAGCGGCACAGTTGAGCAGTTCTTC. It encodes CASSQGLGTSGTVEQFF.

The CDR3 here is CASSSRRDTSGNTIYF. The CDR3 DNA reads as TGTGCCAGCAGCTCACGACGGGACACCTCTGGAAACACCATATATTTT. The chain has TRBV7-9 and TRBJ1-3, with TRBD1 as a possible D gene (6 bases). The CDR3 is made up of 16 amino acids. From germline, CDR1 is SEHNR and CDR2 FQNEAQ (reference sequence). V was shortened by 4 bases and J by 0 bases, with 13 bases between the two germline ends.

The DNA of the CDR3 is TGTGCCAGCAGCTCCCCCCAAGCACCCTACAATGAGCAGTTCTTC. It encodes CASSSPQAPYNEQFF. The gene calls are TRBV5-4 and TRBJ2-1; D gene ambiguous. The V gene's germline CDR1 is SGHNT and CDR2 YYREEE (reference sequence). The CDR3 is made up of 15 amino acids. Deletions cut 3 bases from V and 2 bases from J, with 12 bases between.

The V and J genes are TRBV25-1 and TRBJ2-1; 7 bases line up with TRBD1. The junction had 7 bases not matched to a gene; V was cut back by 6 bases and J by 2 bases. Germline values: CDR1 MGHDK, CDR2 SYGVNS. CDR3 length: 15 amino acids. CDR3 in DNA: TGTGCCAGCAGGGAGACAGGGAACCCCTACAATGAGCAGTTCTTC. Amino acids: CASRETGNPYNEQFF.

The chain carries TRBV27 and TRBJ2-3; D is perhaps TRBD2 (5 bases). V lost 3 bases and J lost 4, with 11 bases in between. The length of the CDR3 is 14 residues. Per germline, CDR1 MNHEY and CDR2 SMNVEV (reference sequence). The CDR3 is CASSLDGIPDTQYF. In DNA form, the CDR3 reads TGTGCCAGCAGTTTGGACGGGATCCCAGATACGCAGTATTTT.

The J gene is TRBJ1-4, the V gene TRBV5-1, with TRBD1 identical over 8 bases. The CDR3 has 15 amino acids. The J segment lost 3 bases and the V segment lost 4 bases, leaving 5 bases of the junction unmatched. From germline, CDR1 is SGHRS and CDR2 YFSETQ. The CDR3 loop reads CASSVQGAANEKLFF. Here the CDR3 DNA reads TGCGCCAGCAGCGTCCAGGGGGCGGCTAATGAAAAACTGTTTTTT.

V and J are TRBV20-1 and TRBJ2-7; D unresolved. The germline V and J ends were trimmed by 4 bases and 0 bases, with 4 bases remaining between them. CDR3 length equals 11 residues. Germline V lookup: CDR1 DFQATT, CDR2 SNEGSKA (reference sequence). The CDR3: CSATGSYEQYF. The CDR3 coding sequence is TGCAGTGCTACGGGCTCCTACGAGCAGTACTTC.

The rearrangement uses TRBV28 and TRBJ2-7; no firm D call. Trimming shortened V by 6 bases and J by 9 bases, and 9 bases separated the two germline ends. The CDR3 is 10 residues long. The germline V gene has CDR1 MDHEN and CDR2 SYDVKM. Here the CDR3 reads CASSSVVQYF. CDR3 nucleotide sequence: TGTGCCAGCAGCAGTGTTGTGCAGTACTTC.

DNA for the CDR3: TGTGCCAGCAGCTCCCACAGGGCCGGGGGCTACACCTTC. This encodes CASSSHRAGGYTF. This chain links TRBV14 with TRBJ1-2; D perhaps matches TRBD1 (6 bases). Trimming took off 5 bases at V and 8 bases at J, with 15 bases between the two ends. There are 13 residues in the CDR3. Germline V lookup: CDR1 SGHDN, CDR2 FVKESK.

This chain uses TRBV6-5 with TRBJ2-1; TRBD2 matches at 9 bases. Germline loops: CDR1 MNHEY, CDR2 SVGAGI. The CDR3 runs 15 residues. V was clipped by 5 bases and J by 4 bases; unmatched bases: 6. The CDR3 DNA is TGTGCCAGCAGTCGAGCGGGAGGTATTTACAATGAGCAGTTCTTC. Amino acid sequence: CASSRAGGIYNEQFF.

In its sample, this clone was seen once. The chain is built from TRBV5-1 and TRBJ1-2; D may be TRBD1 (6 bases). Germline CDR1 is SGHRS and CDR2 is YFSETQ. The CDR3 is 17 amino acids. The ends were cut back, 0 bases at V and 0 bases at J, with 15 bases in the middle. In DNA, the CDR3 is TGCGCCAGCAGCTTGGGGGGCAGGGGATTAGCTAACTATGGCTACACCTTC. It codes for CASSLGGRGLANYGYTF.

The rearrangement links TRBV28 to TRBJ2-1; TRBD1 agrees at 10 bases. The V segment lost 6 bases and the J segment 5 bases; nucleotides outside the gene matches: 1. Germline assignment: CDR1 MDHEN and CDR2 SYDVKM. The CDR3 spans 13 residues. The DNA of the CDR3 is TGTGCCAGCAGAGGACAGGGGGACAATGAGCAGTTCTTC. As protein: CASRGQGDNEQFF.

The rearrangement joins TRBV3-1 (or the pseudogene TRBV3-2) to TRBJ1-1; maybe TRBD1 (6 bases). Germline V gene lookup returns CDR1 LGHDT and CDR2 YNNKEL (reference sequence). Trimming shortened V by 6 bases and J by 2 bases, and 13 bases separated the two germline ends. The CDR3 is 14 residues long. CDR3 nucleotide sequence: TGTGCCAGCAGTCGGGGACAACTCAACACTGAAGCTTTCTTT. It codes for CASSRGQLNTEAFF.

The chain couples TRBV10-1 to TRBJ2-7; tentative D call: TRBD2 (6 bases). V was trimmed by 3 bases and J by 5 bases, leaving 11 bases between them. This CDR3 is built from 13 residues. CDR1 WNHNN and CDR2 SYGVQD come from the germline V gene (reference sequence). The DNA for the CDR3 is TGCGCCAGCAGTGACGGGACGGGAGACGAGCAGTACTTC. Translated, it gives CASSDGTGDEQYF.

The genes are TRBV27 and TRBJ1-6; 9 bases match TRBD1. The CDR3 has 14 amino acids. Looked up from germline, CDR1 is MNHEY and CDR2 is SMNVEV (reference sequence). Trimming took 7 bases from V and 11 from J; bases not matched to a gene: 9. This CDR3 reads CASTHWTGEAPLHF. CDR3 coding DNA: TGTGCCAGCACCCATTGGACAGGGGAAGCACCCCTCCACTTT.

The V and J genes are TRBV7-9 and TRBJ2-3; D gene ambiguous. Trimming removed 2 bases at V and 0 bases at J, with 9 bases between. The germline gives CDR1 SEHNR, CDR2 FQNEAQ (reference sequence). This CDR3 comprises 15 residues. This chain's CDR3 is CASSLQESSTDTQYF. Written as DNA, the CDR3 is TGTGCCAGCAGCTTACAGGAAAGCAGCACAGATACGCAGTATTTT.